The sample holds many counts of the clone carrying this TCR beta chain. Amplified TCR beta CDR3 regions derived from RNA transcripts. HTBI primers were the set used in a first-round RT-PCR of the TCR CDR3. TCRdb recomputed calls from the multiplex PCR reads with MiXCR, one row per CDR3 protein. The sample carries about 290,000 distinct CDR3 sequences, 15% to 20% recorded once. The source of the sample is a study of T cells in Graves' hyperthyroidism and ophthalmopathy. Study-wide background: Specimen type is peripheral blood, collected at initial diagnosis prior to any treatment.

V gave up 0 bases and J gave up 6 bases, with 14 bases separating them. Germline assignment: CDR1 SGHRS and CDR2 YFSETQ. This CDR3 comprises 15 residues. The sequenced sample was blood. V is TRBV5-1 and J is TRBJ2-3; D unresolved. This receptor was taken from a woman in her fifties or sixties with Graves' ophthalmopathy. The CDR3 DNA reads TGCGCCAGCAGCTTGGAGTTTTCTTACGGGGATACGCAGTATTTT. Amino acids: CASSLEFSYGDTQYF.